The rows below give T cell receptor beta chains drawn from one sample of a study of post-analysis software for immune sequencing data. One entry per CDR3 protein, called by TCRdb with MiXCR from the PCR reads. The profile covers approximately 440,000 distinct CDR3 sequences, with 45% appearing a single time and 9% to 14% taken by the ten largest. Sequencing was performed on blood. Source of these receptors: a girl aged 5-17 years with multiple sclerosis. Both conserved end residues are part of each CDR3. A D gene is named only where the DNA matches it firmly. Where a row states a size, it is once, few, many or the class of an expanded clone; other rows omit it.

v_gene	abundance	len	d_gene	j_gene	CDR3nt	CDR3aa
TRBV7-2	few	15	NA	TRBJ2-3	TGTGCCAGCAGCTTACTAGGTCTCATGACTGATACGCAGTATTTT	CASSLLGLMTDTQYF
TRBV7-8	NA	13	NA	TRBJ1-6	TGTGCCAGCAGCCCCCTCCCGGATTCACCCCTCCACTTT	CASSPLPDSPLHF
TRBV6-5	few	14	NA	TRBJ1-4	TGTGCCAGCAGTTACTCTCCGGGGGATGAAAAACTGTTTTTT	CASSYSPGDEKLFF
TRBV28	many	10	NA	TRBJ2-5	TGTGCCAGCAGTTCGGAGACCCAGTACTTC	CASSSETQYF
TRBV5-1	NA	15	TRBD1	TRBJ1-2	TGCGCCAGCAGCCCTATGACAGGGGGCGACTATGGCTACACCTTC	CASSPMTGGDYGYTF
TRBV9	NA	15	TRBD2	TRBJ2-1	TGTGCCAGCAGCGTAGGGGCGGGGGACTACAATGAGCAGTTCTTC	CASSVGAGDYNEQFF
TRBV29-1	NA	14	NA	TRBJ2-4	TGCAGCGTTGGGAGCCTAGGGGCCAAAAACATTCAGTACTTC	CSVGSLGAKNIQYF
TRBV7-2	few	16	TRBD2	TRBJ2-3	TGTGCCAGCAGCCAACGACTAGCGGGAGTGGCAGATACGCAGTATTTT	CASSQRLAGVADTQYF
TRBV24-1	once	13	NA	TRBJ2-5	TGTGCCACCAGTACAGTCCACCAAGAGACCCAGTACTTC	CATSTVHQETQYF
TRBV11-2	NA	16	TRBD2	TRBJ2-3	TGTGCCAGCAGCTTCCTATATCAGCGGGACACAGATACGCAGTATTTT	CASSFLYQRDTDTQYF